A selection of T cell receptor beta chains follows, all from one sample in a study of sequential checkpoint blockade in melanoma. Generated by immunoSEQ multiplex PCR, the TCRdb table keeps only in-frame clones and is missing some. The sample records 25,000 to 30,000 clones, 77% being singletons. The sample here was CD8+ T cells sorted from blood (inferred from file names), taken from a patient given nivolumab and ipilimumab in sequence. All receptors derive from a human donor with melanoma. Both conserved end residues are trimmed from each CDR3.

V: TRBV4-3; length: 13; CDR3: ASSHLTGPSYEQY
V: TRBV2; length: 9; CDR3: ASGTGVEQY
V: TRBV7-8; length: 14; CDR3: ASSLVGLSSYNEQF
V: TRBV7-9; length: 15; CDR3: ASSLVSGNPTRNTIY
V: TRBV9; length: 13; CDR3: ASSPRTVTGNEQF
V: TRBV5-8; length: 11; CDR3: ASSVGQLVEQY
V: TRBV27; length: 13; CDR3: ASSPIGGPQETQY
V: TRBV5-1; length: 9; CDR3: ASSFAGELF
V: TRBV27; length: 14; CDR3: ASSELAGGSYNEQF
V: TRBV6-5; length: 11; CDR3: ASSSTGPYGYT
V: TRBV15; length: 14; CDR3: ATSRSPGQELYGYT
V: TRBV27; length: 12; CDR3: ASSLSNSQETQY
V: TRBV7-9; length: 13; CDR3: ASSLWGLARDTQY
V: TRBV15; length: 12; CDR3: ATSGTDMNTEAF
V: TRBV4-1; length: 13; CDR3: ASSQGLARNYEQY
V: TRBV4-3; length: 12; CDR3: ASSLGVVNSEAF
V: TRBV7-8; length: 13; CDR3: ASTKVRDSLFEQY
V: TRBV6-5; length: 13; CDR3: ASSYDAGGNRKLF
V: TRBV14; length: 13; CDR3: ASSQDYRGSYEQY
V: TRBV7-8; length: 16; CDR3: ASSLAYMGAGVGNEQF
V: TRBV19; length: 14; CDR3: ASSIDSLAGAQEQY
V: TRBV5-4; length: 14; CDR3: ASSQDWRGRGQPQH
V: TRBV5-1; length: 13; CDR3: ASRRQANNGDGYT
V: TRBV4-3; length: 12; CDR3: AASLALSYNEQF